These 31 T cell receptor beta chains were all obtained from the same sample, sequenced in a study of shared clonotypes between healthy human individuals. Assay used: immunoSEQ multiplex PCR; TCRdb lists only in-frame clones, some missing. This table holds 450,000 to 600,000 clones, 70% to 85% found once. Specimen: PBMCs. The receptors shown here come from a woman in her forties in good health. Some clones in this sample may be carry-over from other donors' samples.

J is TRBJ2-1 and V is TRBV19, with no clear D. Germline V CDR1 and CDR2: LNHDA, SQIVND (reference sequence). This CDR3 has 14 amino acids. The ends were cut back, 3 bases at V and 8 bases at J, with 14 bases in the middle. The CDR3 region is CASSISLLGDEQFF. The CDR3 DNA sequence: TGTGCCAGTAGTATCTCCCTTTTAGGCGATGAGCAGTTCTTC.

In its sample, this clone was seen once. This likely reflects a read error, since a far larger clone is one base away. Because it lacks the conserved phenylalanine or tryptophan at the end, this CDR3 is likely a read error. This chain joins TRBV30 and TRBJ1-1; possibly TRBD1 for D (5 bases). Deletions cut 2 bases from V and 1 base from J, with 17 bases between. CDR3 length: 16 residues. The germline V gene encodes CDR1 GTSNPN and CDR2 SVGIG (reference sequence). In DNA form, the CDR3 reads TGTGCCTGGAGTAATTCCAGGGTTAGGCCGAACACTGAAGCTTTCTCT. It translates to CAWSNSRVRPNTEAFS.

The V gene is TRBV7-2, the J gene TRBJ1-2; D is possibly TRBD1 (5 bases). Germline assignment: CDR1 SGHTA and CDR2 FQGNSA. CDR3 length equals 15 residues. V was trimmed by 3 bases and J by 3 bases, leaving 14 bases between them. CDR3 protein: CASSLGGRDYYGYTF. DNA for the CDR3: TGTGCCAGCAGCTTGGGGGGACGCGATTACTATGGCTACACCTTC.

For this clone: Being one base from a much bigger clone, this may be a read error. The chain joins TRBV5-1 to TRBJ2-5; D gene unclear. From germline, CDR1 is SGHRS and CDR2 YFSETQ. Trimming took off 1 base at V and 1 base at J, with 8 bases between the two ends. The CDR3 has 14 amino acids. The CDR3 loop is CASSLPDGQETQYF. The CDR3 bases are TGCGCCAGCAGCTTGCCCGACGGCCAAGAGACCCAGTACTTC.

The table lists this clone with a few counts. The chain has TRBV7-9 and TRBJ2-3; 12 bases fit TRBD2. V was pared by 5 bases and J by 4 bases, with 10 bases of the junction left unmatched. Germline assignment: CDR1 SEHNR and CDR2 FQNEAQ (reference sequence). The CDR3 is made up of 17 amino acids. The CDR3 nucleotides read TGTGCCAGCAGCCCACCGACTAGCGGGAGTGTTTCAGATACGCAGTATTTT. Protein sequence: CASSPPTSGSVSDTQYF.

The chain employs TRBV6-5 and TRBJ1-1; TRBD1 might be the D (5 bases). Per the germline V gene, CDR1 is MNHEY and CDR2 is SVGAGI. This CDR3 is built from 13 residues. The V end lost 6 bases, the J end lost 8 bases, and 16 bases lay between the germline ends. As DNA, the CDR3 is TGTGCCAGCAGCCCACCAACACGGGGGGAAGCTTTCTTT. Translated: CASSPPTRGEAFF.

This clone appeared a few times. The genes are TRBV28 and TRBJ1-5, with 7 bases lining up with TRBD1. Germline CDR1 MDHEN, CDR2 SYDVKM. V gave up 5 bases and J gave up 6 bases; unmatched junction bases: 7. The CDR3 length is 14 residues. The CDR3 here is CASSKTGTAQPQHF. The CDR3 DNA is TGTGCCAGCAGTAAAACCGGGACAGCTCAGCCCCAGCATTTT.

CDR3 residues: CASSGGSGTGRDTQYF. The CDR3 DNA sequence: TGTGCCAGCAGTGGCGGATCCGGGACAGGGAGAGATACGCAGTATTTT. The chain combines TRBV6-4 with TRBJ2-3; TRBD1 aligns across 9 bases. This CDR3 comprises 16 residues. J lost 5 bases, V lost 4 bases, and 10 bases had no gene match. CDR1 and CDR2 from the germline V gene are MRHNA and SNTAGT.

This clone was seen repeatedly, ten times or more. The chain recombines TRBV2 with TRBJ2-2, with no clear D. This CDR3 has 12 amino acids. The germline CDR1 and CDR2 sequences are SNHLY and FYNNEI. V lost 6 bases and J 3 bases, leaving 5 bases between the germline ends. The CDR3 is CASRPYTGELFF. CDR3 nucleotides: TGTGCCAGCAGGCCCTACACCGGGGAGCTGTTTTTT.

Concerning this clone: The germline gene is not matched at one end of the junction; a read error may be the cause. Other DNA sequences in this specimen translate into the identical CDR3. The chain uses TRBV10-3 and TRBJ2-2; tentatively, D is TRBD1 (7 bases). The CDR3 sequence is 15 residues long. The V gene's germline CDR1 is ENHRY and CDR2 SYGVKD. CDR3 coding DNA: TGTGCCATCAGCCCGACAGGGCGGGACACCGGGGAGTTGTTTTTT. Amino acids: CAISPTGRDTGELFF.

The chain combines TRBV10-2 with TRBJ1-5; TRBD1 matches 7 bases. This CDR3 has 14 residues. Germline CDR1 is WSHSY and CDR2 is SAAADI. The V gene end was trimmed by 6 bases and the J gene end by 4 bases; junction bases not matched to a gene: 6. In nucleotides, the CDR3 is TGCGCCAGCAGCCGGGACAGCCGTAATCAGCCCCAGCATTTT. It encodes CASSRDSRNQPQHF.

A single count supports this clone. The genes are TRBV7-8 and TRBJ2-2; D is possibly TRBD2 (6 bases). The CDR3 spans 15 residues. Trimming pared 5 bases from V and 5 bases from J, leaving 15 bases between. Germline loops: CDR1 SGHVS, CDR2 FQNEAQ. CDR3 loop: CASSQDHGSTGELFF. In DNA, the CDR3 is TGTGCCAGCAGCCAAGATCACGGGAGTACCGGGGAGCTGTTTTTT.

The genes are TRBV29-1 and TRBJ2-5; 9 bases agree with TRBD2. Germline V gene data show CDR1 as SQVTM and CDR2 as ANQGSEA. Trimming cost V 4 bases and J 5 bases; bases outside gene matches: 8. The CDR3 is made up of 14 amino acids. The chain's CDR3 is CSVARGRAFETQYF. The CDR3 bases are TGCAGCGTTGCGCGCGGGAGGGCCTTCGAGACCCAGTACTTC.

This clone was observed at least ten times. The chain uses TRBV2 and TRBJ2-7, with 7 bases fitting TRBD1. This CDR3 comprises 18 residues. Germline CDR1 is SNHLY and CDR2 is FYNNEI. V was pared by 6 bases and J by 0 bases, with 17 bases of the junction left unmatched. The CDR3 sequence is CASSAQGISLHRSYEQYF. DNA for the CDR3: TGTGCCAGCAGCGCACAGGGGATCAGTTTGCACCGCTCCTACGAGCAGTACTTC.

The genes are TRBV5-4 and TRBJ1-4; 11 nucleotides align to TRBD1. V lost 5 bases to trimming and J lost 7 bases; unmatched junction nucleotides: 7. Germline V gene lookup returns CDR1 SGHNT and CDR2 YYREEE (reference sequence). This CDR3 comprises 15 residues. DNA for the CDR3: TGTGCCAGCAGTTCCGGGACAGGGGGTATTGAAAAACTGTTTTTT. Encoded protein: CASSSGTGGIEKLFF. The full variable domain, rest sourced from reference TRBV5-4 and TRBJ1-4, is ETGVTQSPTHLIKTRGQQVTLRCSSQSGHNTVSWYQQALGQGPQFIFQYYREEENGRGNFPPRFSGLQFPNYSSELNVNALELDDSALYLCASSSGTGGIEKLFFGSGTQLSVL.

The count of this clone is one. The V gene is TRBV6-5, the J gene TRBJ1-2, with D possibly matching TRBD1 (5 bases). Looked up from germline, CDR1 is MNHEY and CDR2 is SVGAGI. There are 15 residues in the CDR3. V lost 6 bases, J lost 4 bases, and 18 bases lay in between. The CDR3 coding sequence is TGTGCCAGCAGGCCCGGGACGGGCGGAATCTATGGCTACACCTTC. Translating it yields CASRPGTGGIYGYTF.

V usage is TRBV2 and J usage is TRBJ2-2, with D possibly TRBD2 on 6 matching bases. V lost 7 bases, J lost 2 bases, and 14 bases lay in between. Germline V lookup: CDR1 SNHLY, CDR2 FYNNEI. CDR3 length equals 15 residues. The CDR3, as DNA: TGTGCCAGCAATCCCTTCGGGAGTAACACCGGGGAGCTGTTTTTT. Translation: CASNPFGSNTGELFF.

This clone was seen only once. The gene calls are TRBV28 and TRBJ2-1, with a tentative D call TRBD1 (6 bases). The CDR3 runs 14 residues. CDR1 is MDHEN, CDR2 SYDVKM, per germline. V was shortened by 6 bases and J by 9 bases, with 18 bases between the two germline ends. CDR3 protein: CASRGAARAGEQFF. The CDR3, as DNA: TGTGCCAGCAGGGGGGCGGCCCGGGCGGGTGAGCAGTTCTTC. The full variable domain, completed using reference TRBV28 and TRBJ2-1, is DVKVTQSSRYLVKRTGEKVFLECVQDMDHENMFWYRQDPGLGLRLIYFSYDVKMKEKGDIPEGYSVSREKKERFSLILESASTNQTSMYLCASRGAARAGEQFFGPGTRLTVL.

The V gene is TRBV18, the J gene TRBJ2-3; D not certain. The CDR3 is 15 residues long. Germline V lookup: CDR1 KGHSH, CDR2 LQKENI. V was pared by 3 bases and J by 0 bases, with 10 bases between. DNA for the CDR3: TGTGCCAGCTCACCGATTCCAACTAGCACAGATACGCAGTATTTT. It is translated as CASSPIPTSTDTQYF.

This sequence joins TRBV7-9 and TRBJ1-1, with D maybe TRBD1 (6 bases). This CDR3 has 16 residues. Germline CDR1 SEHNR, CDR2 FQNEAQ (reference sequence). The germline V and J ends were trimmed by 0 bases and 4 bases, with 15 bases remaining between them. The DNA for the CDR3 is TGTGCCAGCAGCTTAGCTCGGGGGGCGGGTAGCACTGAAGCTTTCTTT. It encodes CASSLARGAGSTEAFF.

The rearrangement joins TRBV10-1 to TRBJ2-1; TRBD2 matches 7 bases. Germline V lookup: CDR1 WNHNN, CDR2 SYGVQD (reference sequence). The CDR3 is 15 amino acids. With 0 bases clipped from V and 5 bases from J, the junction kept 4 bases outside the gene matches. CDR3 amino acids: CASSESLGLHNEQFF. The CDR3 nucleotides are TGCGCCAGCAGTGAGTCGCTGGGACTACACAATGAGCAGTTCTTC.

The chain couples TRBV30 to TRBJ2-5; D gene uncertain. Trimming pared 5 bases from V and 4 bases from J, leaving 5 bases between. This CDR3 is built from 10 residues. Per the germline V gene, CDR1 is GTSNPN and CDR2 is SVGIG (reference sequence). The CDR3 coding sequence is TGTGCCTGGGGCCGAGAGACCCAGTACTTC. Translating it yields CAWGRETQYF.

This chain joins TRBV7-2 and TRBJ2-3; TRBD2 is a possible D gene (5 bases). Germline V gives CDR1 SGHTA, CDR2 FQGNSA. The germline V and J ends were trimmed by 6 bases and 6 bases, with 13 bases remaining between them. The CDR3 sequence is 13 residues long. CDR3 protein: CASSQNGGDTQYF. DNA of the CDR3: TGTGCCAGCAGTCAAAACGGAGGTGATACGCAGTATTTT.

V and J are TRBV4-2 and TRBJ2-5, with a tentative D call TRBD2 (7 bases). TRBJ2-7 explains the end of the DNA better; the J call may be wrong. The CDR3 has 14 residues. The germline gives CDR1 LGHNA, CDR2 YNFKEQ. CDR3 amino acids: CASSQDGGPYEQYF. CDR3 coding DNA: TGTGCCAGCAGCCAAGACGGGGGGCCATACGAGCAGTACTTC.

V is TRBV5-1 and J is TRBJ2-2, with D unresolved. Trimming cost V 4 bases and J 0 bases, with 13 bases left between them. Germline CDR1 reads SGHRS; CDR2 reads YFSETQ. This CDR3 region has 16 residues. The DNA for the CDR3 is TGCGCCAGCAGCCCCCGAGTTGGCGCGAACACCGGGGAGCTGTTTTTT. It yields the protein CASSPRVGANTGELFF.

Worth noting for this clone: One junction end does not reproduce the germline sequence, and a read error may be involved. The genes are TRBV4-3 and TRBJ2-7, with D tentatively TRBD2 (6 bases). CDR3 length: 14 residues. Germline V gives CDR1 LGHNA, CDR2 YSLEER. CDR3 region: CASSQGSGTYGQYF. The CDR3, as DNA: TGCGCCAGCAGCCAAGGTAGCGGAACCTACGGGCAGTACTTC.

The V call is TRBV7-2, the J call TRBJ1-5, with 8 bases fitting TRBD1. The CDR3 totals 15 residues. Per germline, CDR1 SGHTA and CDR2 FQGNSA. J was trimmed by 7 bases and V by 7 bases; bases with no gene match: 12. CDR3 in DNA: TGTGCCAGCAACGGACAGGGAAAGGGTCGCCAGCCCCAGCATTTT. Its protein is CASNGQGKGRQPQHF.

The chain joins TRBV2 to TRBJ1-4; D is perhaps TRBD1 (6 bases). There are 15 residues in the CDR3. CDR1 is SNHLY and CDR2 is FYNNEI in the germline V gene. The germline V and J ends were trimmed by 6 bases and 0 bases, with 11 bases remaining between them. Here the CDR3 reads CASSKGQPTNEKLFF. CDR3 bases: TGTGCCAGCAGCAAGGGACAACCAACTAATGAAAAACTGTTTTTT.

The rearrangement links TRBV7-6 to TRBJ2-5; the D gene could be TRBD1 or TRBD2 (5 bases each). The CDR3 sequence is 15 residues long. V was clipped by 2 bases and J by 7 bases, with 17 bases between them. Looked up from germline, CDR1 is SGHVS and CDR2 is FNYEAQ. The CDR3 DNA is TGTGCCAGCAGCTTAAGTCGGGACGAAACAGGGACCCAGTACTTC. Its protein product is CASSLSRDETGTQYF.

This chain links TRBV19 with TRBJ2-1; 10 bases match TRBD1. The V segment lost 5 bases and the J segment 0 bases; nucleotides outside the gene matches: 13. The CDR3 contains 19 residues. Germline V lookup: CDR1 LNHDA, CDR2 SQIVND (reference sequence). The CDR3 spells CASSPTGTGVKVSYNEQFF. The CDR3 region has the DNA TGTGCCAGTAGTCCGACCGGGACAGGGGTAAAGGTCTCCTACAATGAGCAGTTCTTC. Full variable domain (rest looked up from reference TRBV19 and TRBJ2-1): DGGITQSPKYLFRKEGQNVTLSCEQNLNHDAMYWYRQDPGQGLRLIYYSQIVNDFQKGDIAEGYSVSREKKESFPLTVTSAQKNPTAFYLCASSPTGTGVKVSYNEQFFGPGTRLTVL.

This clone was counted a single time. The V and J genes are TRBV5-1 and TRBJ2-7; TRBD1 matches at 10 bases. V lost 3 bases and J lost 2; bases outside the gene matches: 5. CDR3 size: 15 residues. The germline V gene has CDR1 SGHRS and CDR2 YFSETQ. Written as DNA, the CDR3 is TGCGCCAGCAGCTCTGCCGGGACAGGGGCCTACGAGCAGTACTTC. Its protein is CASSSAGTGAYEQYF.